The present TCR beta chain was sequenced within a study of EBV T-cell therapy then PD-1 blockade in nasopharyngeal carcinoma. The CDR3 has 15 amino acids. Trimming took 7 bases from V and 8 from J; bases not matched to a gene: 12. CDR1 is MDHEN and CDR2 is SYDVKM in the germline V gene. TCRdb keeps only in-frame clones here, not all; method: immunoSEQ multiplex PCR. This sample has approximately 25,000 clones, with approximately 84% found just once. In its sample, this clone was seen a few times. Its matching antigen is unknown. Treatment denoted: AdE1-LMPpoly-expanded autologous EBV-specific T-cell therapy followed by anti-PD-1 nivolumab.

The receptor was isolated from a man aged 35 to 55 with nasopharyngeal carcinoma. The rearrangement uses TRBV28 and TRBJ2-1; 9 positions match TRBD1. Sequenced material: CD8+ T cells from blood, taken at approximately day 61 from a patient whose treatment included autologous EBV-specific T cells and nivolumab. CDR3 sequence (DNA): TGTGCCAGCACACTCTCGGACAGGGGCACCCATGAGCAGTTCTTC. Translating gives CASTLSDRGTHEQFF.